This T cell receptor (beta chain) was found in a study of T cells in Graves' hyperthyroidism and ophthalmopathy. Findings of the study overall: Model output signaled ophthalmopathy a median around 6.9 months ahead of onset. In blood, most of the thyroid clonotypes expanded above 0.001 were also present. Ophthalmopathy could be told apart from stable hyperthyroidism with a 13 V-J model.

Researchers defined stable Graves' hyperthyroidism as no ophthalmopathy progression within 18 months. RNA transcripts provided the source from which TCR beta CDR3 regions were amplified. The HTBI primer set was used in a first-round RT-PCR of the TCR CDR3. A single record per CDR3 protein comes from TCRdb applying MiXCR to the multiplex PCR reads. The sample includes 300,000 or so distinct CDR3 sequences, around 23% of them seen just once. Germline V lookup: CDR1 DFQATT, CDR2 SNEGSKA (reference sequence). The CDR3 loop spans 15 amino acids. The V gene lost 1 base and the J gene lost 2 bases, with 14 bases spanning the gap. This clonotype was picked up a small number of times. Its antigen is currently unknown.

The sequence was obtained from a woman aged 50 to 60 with Graves' hyperthyroidism. This rearrangement joins TRBV20-1 to TRBJ1-1; D remains ambiguous. The sample consisted of blood. Written as DNA, the CDR3 is TGCAGTGCTAGAGTCCAGGCCGTGAGTAACACTGAAGCTTTCTTT. Encoded protein: CSARVQAVSNTEAFF.